This T cell receptor (beta chain) was sequenced in a study of blood T cell repertoires in COVID-19. Under the authors' procedure: The authors estimated nucleated cell counts from reference gene primer amplification. Here immunoSEQ multiplex PCR was the method, and the copy in TCRdb shows in-frame clones only, minus some. The V and J calls and clone size were taken over from that table, and D and trimming were inferred from the DNA. The profile covers about 110,000 clones, with 65% to 80% appearing a single time and around 1.9% taken by the ten largest. The CDR3 has 14 residues. Trimming removed 4 bases at V and 12 bases at J, with 16 bases between. Per germline, CDR1 SNHLY and CDR2 FYNNEI.

The chain uses TRBV2 and TRBJ1-6, with D possibly matching TRBD1 (5 bases). The sequence was obtained from a woman in her thirties or forties with acute or convalescent COVID-19. The sample comprised peripheral blood. In nucleotides, the CDR3 is TGTGCCAGCAGTGGACAGTCGGAGAGAGGACCCCTCCACTTT. It yields the protein CASSGQSERGPLHF.